The clone carrying this T cell receptor beta chain has only a few counts. Trimming removed 0 bases from V and 9 bases from J; junction bases left unmatched: 12. This CDR3 spans 16 amino acids. Germline values: CDR1 SGHVS, CDR2 FNYEAQ. The data were obtained in a study of T cells in Graves' hyperthyroidism and ophthalmopathy. Amplified TCR beta CDR3 regions derived from RNA transcripts. The HTBI primer set drove a first-round RT-PCR of the TCR CDR3. MiXCR was run by TCRdb on the multiplex PCR reads, yielding one entry per CDR3 protein. The sample consists of 190,000 or so distinct CDR3 sequences, roughly 18% of them appearing once.

The source is a man aged 35-49 years with Graves' hyperthyroidism. Sequences were obtained from blood. The chain couples TRBV7-6 to TRBJ1-2; 8 positions agree with TRBD1. The DNA for the CDR3 is TGTGCCAGCAGCTTAGCTCACCACGGACAGGGTCGCAGCTACACCTTC. It is translated as CASSLAHHGQGRSYTF.